The present TCR beta chain was sequenced within a study of identical twins. Findings and caveats of the study: Excess sharing by twins proved weaker in beta out-of-frame sequences.

Via MiXCR, TCRdb re-called the 5' RACE reads, giving one row per CDR3 protein. The sample holds more than 650,000 distinct CDR3 sequences; roughly 6% are singletons and the top ten take approximately 1.6%. This clonotype showed up just a few times. Its antigen is still unknown. The CDR3 spans 15 residues. V was clipped by 1 base and J by 3 bases, with 10 bases between them. Germline loops: CDR1 SGDLS, CDR2 YYNGEE. The rearrangement uses TRBV9 and TRBJ2-2; D call uncertain. The sequence derives from a man aged 18-30 years in good health. Input material: naive T cells sorted from blood. The CDR3 nucleotides read TGTGCCAGCAGCGTAAGTTTAGGGTACACCGGGGAGCTGTTTTTT. It codes for CASSVSLGYTGELFF.